This passage covers 31 T cell receptor beta chains from one sample sequenced in a study of beta chain features in type 1 diabetes. Every bit of the isolated RNA underwent reverse transcription, so sequencing read expressed TCRB transcripts. Sequencing was performed with immunoSEQ multiplex PCR; in TCRdb, only in-frame clones are kept and a portion is missing. Among about 290,000 clones listed, under 8.5% were seen once. The sample consisted of central memory CD4+ T cells from blood. The receptor source for this set is a young woman in good health.

This clone appeared a few times. This chain links TRBV21-1 with TRBJ1-2. TRBV21-1 corresponds to a pseudogene. The length of the CDR3 is 12 residues. The CDR3 nucleotides read TGTGCCAGACGGGGGGCCGTCTATGGCTACACCTTC. Amino acids: CARRGAVYGYTF.

The chain couples TRBV5-4 to TRBJ2-5, with D perhaps matching TRBD2 (6 bases). The CDR3 has 14 amino acids. The ends were cut back, 3 bases at V and 1 base at J, with 10 bases in the middle. Germline-derived CDR1 and CDR2 are SGHNT and YYREEE (reference sequence). The CDR3 sequence is CASSSRDFQETQYF. The CDR3 nucleotides are TGTGCCAGCAGCTCCAGGGACTTCCAAGAGACCCAGTACTTC.

As to this clone: This could be a read error, since a much larger clone is one nucleotide away. The chain has TRBV2 and TRBJ2-1, with D possibly matching TRBD2 (6 bases). Germline CDR1 reads SNHLY; CDR2 reads FYNNEI. V was cut by 8 bases and J by 9 bases, with 11 bases left in between. The length of the CDR3 is 11 residues. The DNA of the CDR3 is TGTGCCAGCCAGCGGAGGGCTGAGCAGTTCTTC. This translates into CASQRRAEQFF.

The J gene is TRBJ2-1, the V gene TRBV6-1; D may be TRBD2 (6 bases). The germline gives CDR1 MNHNS, CDR2 SASEGT. With 3 bases removed from V and 10 bases from J, the gap between germline ends came to 19 bases. This CDR3 is built from 15 residues. CDR3 loop: CASSDPGPQAGEQFF. As DNA, the CDR3 is TGTGCCAGCAGTGATCCAGGACCTCAGGCGGGGGAGCAGTTCTTC.

This clone was detected a few times. The chain employs TRBV4-2 and TRBJ1-3; unclear D gene. The CDR3 spans 16 residues. Trimming removed 0 bases at V and 0 bases at J, with 9 bases between. Germline lookup yields CDR1 LGHNA and CDR2 YNFKEQ. DNA for the CDR3: TGTGCCAGCAGCCAAGAGGTTCGCTACTCTGGAAACACCATATATTTT. This gives the protein CASSQEVRYSGNTIYF.

The CDR3 region has the DNA TGTGCCAGCAGCCTCGGACGCAGGGTCGATACGCAGTATTTT. This encodes CASSLGRRVDTQYF. This chain links TRBV6-6 with TRBJ2-3; TRBD1 might be the D (5 bases). The V end lost 6 bases, the J end lost 6 bases, and 16 bases lay between the germline ends. The CDR3 is 14 amino acids. Per the germline V gene, CDR1 is MNHNY and CDR2 is SVGAGI (reference sequence).

The chain recombines TRBV7-9 with TRBJ1-6; tentative D call: TRBD1 (6 bases). The CDR3 is made up of 14 amino acids. Germline CDR1 SEHNR, CDR2 FQNEAQ (reference sequence). V was pared by 7 bases and J by 5 bases, with 12 bases between. The CDR3 DNA reads as TGTGCCAGCACAGGGGACACCGATAATTCACCCCTCCACTTT. It encodes CASTGDTDNSPLHF.

This clone has a handful of counts. The chain employs TRBV6-6 and TRBJ2-1, with TRBD1 as a possible D gene (7 bases). The V end lost 5 bases, the J end lost 10 bases, and 18 bases lay between the germline ends. The CDR3 is 14 amino acids. The V gene's germline CDR1 is MNHNY and CDR2 SVGAGI (reference sequence). The CDR3 sequence is CASSPGGLAGEQFF. For the CDR3, the DNA is TGTGCCAGCAGTCCAGGGGGTTTGGCGGGAGAGCAGTTCTTC.

V and J are TRBV6-5 and TRBJ1-4, with D possibly being TRBD1 (5 bases). The CDR3 runs to 16 residues. Germline-derived CDR1 and CDR2 are MNHEY and SVGAGI. Trimming left V 0 bases short and J 6 bases short, with 14 bases between. The CDR3 DNA sequence: TGTGCCAGCAGTTACTCGGGGCCGCTGGGAGATGAAAAACTGTTTTTT. It translates to CASSYSGPLGDEKLFF.

The gene calls are TRBV23-1 and TRBJ2-5; 8 nucleotides agree with TRBD2. TRBV23-1 falls under the ORF class, with uncertain function. The CDR3 runs 16 residues. The junction had 9 bases not matched to a gene; V was cut back by 4 bases and J by 2 bases. The CDR3 DNA reads TGCGCCAGCAGTCTTCCAGCGGGGGCCAGACAAGAGACCCAGTACTTC. Translating it yields CASSLPAGARQETQYF.

This clone was counted only a few times. The chain links TRBV30 to TRBJ2-5, with D possibly matching TRBD2 (6 bases). This CDR3 contains 14 residues. CDR1 is GTSNPN, CDR2 SVGIG, per germline (reference sequence). V was trimmed by 0 bases and J by 5 bases, leaving 13 bases between them. The CDR3 reads CAWSVDPAGETQYF. For the CDR3, the DNA is TGTGCCTGGAGTGTAGACCCGGCGGGGGAGACCCAGTACTTC.

The rearrangement links TRBV10-3 to TRBJ2-7; D remains ambiguous. This CDR3 is 14 amino acids long. Deletions cut 2 bases from V and 2 bases from J, with 10 bases between. Germline V lookup: CDR1 ENHRY, CDR2 SYGVKD. The CDR3 sequence: CAISEGVGTYEQYV. In DNA form, the CDR3 reads TGTGCCATCAGTGAGGGGGTAGGGACCTACGAGCAGTACGTC.

This clone showed up just a few times. The chain uses TRBV6-6 and TRBJ2-3; a possible D gene is TRBD2 (6 bases). V lost 9 bases to trimming and J lost 6 bases, with 19 bases between them. This CDR3 region has 14 residues. CDR1 and CDR2 (germline): MNHNY, SVGAGI (reference sequence). The CDR3 DNA is TGTGCCAGTTCCTCGGCTAGCGCACAGGATACGCAGTATTTT. Its protein product is CASSSASAQDTQYF.

This chain connects TRBV6-1 to TRBJ2-7, with D perhaps being TRBD1 or TRBD2 (6 bases each). Between the trimmed V and J ends, which lost 3 bases and 0 bases, there was a span of 9 bases. This CDR3 region has 14 residues. Germline CDR1 MNHNS, CDR2 SASEGT. CDR3 protein: CASSEGGFSYEQYV. CDR3 DNA: TGTGCCAGCAGTGAGGGGGGCTTCTCCTACGAGCAGTACGTC.

This clone was seen repeatedly, ten times or more. The rearrangement joins TRBV7-2 to TRBJ2-1; D remains unclear. Trimming left V 5 bases short and J 10 bases short, with 6 bases between. Germline assignment: CDR1 SGHTA and CDR2 FQGNSA. The CDR3 loop spans 10 amino acids. CDR3 amino acids: CASSHREQFF. As DNA, the CDR3 is TGTGCCAGCAGCCATCGCGAGCAGTTCTTC.

This clone came up a few times. The V call is TRBV4-2, the J call TRBJ2-3; D tentatively reads TRBD1 or TRBD2 (7 bases each). Germline assignment: CDR1 LGHNA and CDR2 YNFKEQ. Trimming left V 1 base short and J 0 bases short, with 23 bases between. CDR3 length equals 20 residues. This CDR3 reads CASSQVGGRGQITSTDTQYF. CDR3 nucleotide sequence: TGTGCCAGCAGCCAAGTCGGGGGGCGGGGACAGATCACTAGCACAGATACGCAGTATTTT.

This chain links TRBV7-9 with TRBJ2-2, with 11 bases fitting TRBD2. CDR3 length: 19 residues. The V gene end was trimmed by 0 bases and the J gene end by 3 bases; junction bases not matched to a gene: 9. Germline-derived CDR1 and CDR2 are SEHNR and FQNEAQ (reference sequence). The chain's CDR3 is CASSLAMTSGKTDTGELFF. The CDR3 nucleotides read TGTGCCAGCAGCTTAGCGATGACTAGCGGGAAGACTGACACCGGGGAGCTGTTTTTT.

This clone turned up a few times. This rearrangement joins TRBV5-1 to TRBJ2-1, with 12 positions matching TRBD2. The J segment lost 1 base and the V segment lost 4 bases, leaving 3 bases of the junction unmatched. This CDR3 has 16 residues. Germline V gene lookup returns CDR1 SGHRS and CDR2 YFSETQ. CDR3: CASSRLAGASYNEQFF. For the CDR3, the DNA is TGCGCCAGCAGCCGACTAGCGGGAGCGTCCTACAATGAGCAGTTCTTC.

This clone was counted a few times. The chain uses TRBV25-1 and TRBJ2-4, with 7 nucleotides matching TRBD1. This CDR3 comprises 13 residues. The germline V gene encodes CDR1 MGHDK and CDR2 SYGVNS. Germline trimming cut 7 bases from V and 8 bases from J; bases unmatched to any gene: 8. The CDR3 spells CASMDRLGDIQYF. CDR3 nucleotide sequence: TGTGCCAGCATGGACAGGCTCGGGGACATTCAGTACTTC.

The chain joins TRBV18 to TRBJ1-2; 7 bases are shared with TRBD1. After removal of 5 bases from V and 0 bases from J, the junction contained 6 bases not matched to a gene. This CDR3 has 15 residues. The germline V gene has CDR1 KGHSH and CDR2 LQKENI. CDR3 sequence (DNA): TGTGCCAGCTCAACATCACAGGGGACTAACTATGGCTACACCTTC. Amino acids: CASSTSQGTNYGYTF.

The chain recombines TRBV5-1 with TRBJ2-5; no definite D call. The assigned J gene may be wrong: the sequence end matches TRBJ2-7 better. From germline, CDR1 is SGHRS and CDR2 YFSETQ. The CDR3 length is 12 residues. The CDR3 loop is CASYQDEYEQYF. The CDR3 DNA reads as TGCGCCAGCTACCAAGACGAATACGAGCAGTACTTC.

This clone was detected a few times. This chain joins TRBV29-1 and TRBJ2-2; D may be TRBD1 (6 bases). This CDR3 contains 13 residues. Trimming cost V 7 bases and J 5 bases, with 14 bases left between them. Germline CDR1 reads SQVTM; CDR2 reads ANQGSEA. CDR3 loop: CSADARGTGELFF. As DNA, the CDR3 is TGCAGCGCTGATGCCAGGGGAACCGGGGAGCTGTTTTTT.

This clone was observed a few times. This chain links TRBV6-6 with TRBJ1-4; D gene ambiguous. The germline CDR1 and CDR2 sequences are MNHNY and SVGAGI (reference sequence). Between the trimmed V and J ends, which lost 2 bases and 0 bases, there was a span of 10 bases. The CDR3 has 16 amino acids. The CDR3 loop reads CASSYPDGPTNEKLFF. The CDR3 DNA is TGTGCCAGCAGTTACCCGGACGGACCAACTAATGAAAAACTGTTTTTT.

The chain has TRBV7-8 and TRBJ1-2; D is unclear. The CDR3 is 13 residues long. V dropped 6 bases and J dropped 3 bases, with 11 bases sitting between them. Germline V lookup: CDR1 SGHVS, CDR2 FQNEAQ. The CDR3 loop is CASSQSGYYGYTF. CDR3 nucleotide sequence: TGTGCCAGCAGTCAATCCGGATACTATGGCTACACCTTC.

This clone was seen only a few times. The gene calls are TRBV7-9 and TRBJ2-5; TRBD2 is a possible D gene (6 bases). Germline-derived CDR1 and CDR2 are SEHNR and FQNEAQ (reference sequence). Trimming removed 9 bases at V and 4 bases at J, with 18 bases between. CDR3 size: 14 residues. In DNA form, the CDR3 reads TGTGCCAGTCCCCTAAAGGAGGGTCTAGAGACCCAGTACTTC. Translated: CASPLKEGLETQYF.

V gene TRBV6-5 combines with J gene TRBJ2-7, with D unclear. Germline V gene lookup returns CDR1 MNHEY and CDR2 SVGAGI. This CDR3 comprises 15 residues. V gave up 5 bases and J gave up 2 bases, with 16 bases separating them. CDR3 sequence: CASSRSTATTYEQYV. Written as DNA, the CDR3 is TGTGCCAGCAGTCGGAGCACCGCCACAACCTACGAGCAGTACGTC.

This chain uses TRBV2 with TRBJ1-1; D uncertain. The CDR3 extends over 13 amino acids. CDR1 and CDR2 from the germline V gene are SNHLY and FYNNEI. Trimming took off 6 bases at V and 8 bases at J, with 16 bases between the two ends. The CDR3, as DNA: TGTGCCAGCAGCCAATCCTGGATGCCAGAAGCTTTCTTT. It translates to CASSQSWMPEAFF.

This clone has more than one count but fewer than ten. CDR3 nucleotides: TGTGCCAGCAGCGTACTCCCCCAGGGGAATGAAAAACTGTTTTTT. This encodes CASSVLPQGNEKLFF. The chain combines TRBV9 with TRBJ1-4, with D tentatively TRBD1 (6 bases). The germline V gene encodes CDR1 SGDLS and CDR2 YYNGEE. V lost 1 base to trimming and J lost 5 bases, with 12 bases between them. The CDR3 is 15 residues long. The variable domain in full, completed from reference TRBV9 and TRBJ1-4, reads DSGVTQTPKHLITATGQRVTLRCSPRSGDLSVYWYQQSLDQGLQFLIQYYNGEERAKGNILERFSAQQFPDLHSELNLSSLELGDSALYFCASSVLPQGNEKLFFGSGTQLSVL.

The chain couples TRBV5-4 to TRBJ1-2; weak D call: TRBD1 (5 bases). CDR3 length: 16 amino acids. Between the trimmed V and J ends, which lost 5 bases and 2 bases, there was a span of 19 bases. Germline V lookup: CDR1 SGHNT, CDR2 YYREEE (reference sequence). The CDR3 loop reads CASSTGGTGANYGYTF. The DNA of the CDR3 is TGTGCCAGCAGTACGGGAGGAACCGGGGCGAACTATGGCTACACCTTC.

This clone was recorded at least ten times. This specimen includes other DNA sequences encoding the same CDR3. V usage is TRBV18 and J usage is TRBJ1-2; no clear D gene. V lost 6 bases and J lost 3, with 5 bases in between. From germline, CDR1 is KGHSH and CDR2 LQKENI. The CDR3 totals 11 residues. Here the CDR3 DNA reads TGTGCCAGCTCCGGGGACTATGGCTACACCTTC. Encoded protein: CASSGDYGYTF. The complete variable domain, with remaining parts taken from reference TRBV18 and TRBJ1-2, reads NAGVMQNPRHLVRRRGQEARLRCSPMKGHSHVYWYRQLPEEGLKFMVYLQKENIIDESGMPKERFSAEFPKEGPSILRIQQVVRGDSAAYFCASSGDYGYTFGSGTRLTVV.

The CDR3 DNA sequence: TGTGCCTGGAGTGTCGGAAACTCTATTAGCAATCAGCCCCAGCATTTT. Its translation: CAWSVGNSISNQPQHF. The chain uses TRBV30 and TRBJ1-5; D is undetermined. The germline CDR1 and CDR2 sequences are GTSNPN and SVGIG (reference sequence). CDR3 size: 16 residues. The V gene lost 0 bases and the J gene lost 0 bases, with 12 bases spanning the gap.